This T cell receptor (beta chain) emerged from a study of shared T cell receptors in the human thymus. Germline CDR1 and CDR2: MDHEN and SYDVKM. CDR3 length equals 15 residues. Trimming removed 2 bases from V and 9 bases from J; junction bases left unmatched: 5. TCRdb's copy holds only in-frame clones and misses some; the assay was immunoSEQ multiplex PCR. The profile shows 450,000 to 650,000 clones, approximately 78% of them singletons. A further study also used this sample, focusing on human thymus T cells.

The sample taken for sequencing was thymocytes. The chain couples TRBV28 to TRBJ2-1, with TRBD1 matching 12 bases. The sequence was collected from a boy in the first two years of life with a congenital heart defect. CDR3 region: CASSLRGQGAGEQFF. DNA for the CDR3: TGTGCCAGCAGTTTACGGGGACAGGGGGCGGGTGAGCAGTTCTTC.